This T cell receptor beta chain was found in a study of shared T cell receptors in the human thymus. Germline V gene sequence: CDR1 SEHNR, CDR2 FQNEAQ (reference sequence). V gave up 5 bases and J gave up 0 bases, with 16 bases separating them. The CDR3 spans 17 residues. Assay used: immunoSEQ multiplex PCR; TCRdb lists only in-frame clones, some missing. The table includes 640,000 or so clones, around 87% detected once. The same sample was also studied in work on human thymus T cells. This second study notes: Donation came from healthy Finnish infants having corrective surgery for congenital heart defects. Corrective cardiac operations yielded the resected thymus tissue. Thymic as well as blood repertoires seemed to favor certain V and J genes unevenly. Unrelated individuals reportedly shared highly overlapping thymic TCR repertoires.

The TCR was taken from a boy younger than two with a congenital heart defect. The sample comprised thymocytes. The gene calls are TRBV7-9 and TRBJ1-4; TRBD1 is a possible D gene (5 bases). CDR3 sequence (DNA): TGTGCCAGCAGCCTCTATAAGGGGTTTCCAACTAATGAAAAACTGTTTTTT. Residues: CASSLYKGFPTNEKLFF. Drawing the rest from reference TRBV7-9 and TRBJ1-4, the complete variable domain is DTGVSQNPRHKITKRGQNVTFRCDPISEHNRLYWYRQTLGQGPEFLTYFQNEAQLEKSRLLSDRFSAERPKGSFSTLEIQRTEQGDSAMYLCASSLYKGFPTNEKLFFGSGTQLSVL.